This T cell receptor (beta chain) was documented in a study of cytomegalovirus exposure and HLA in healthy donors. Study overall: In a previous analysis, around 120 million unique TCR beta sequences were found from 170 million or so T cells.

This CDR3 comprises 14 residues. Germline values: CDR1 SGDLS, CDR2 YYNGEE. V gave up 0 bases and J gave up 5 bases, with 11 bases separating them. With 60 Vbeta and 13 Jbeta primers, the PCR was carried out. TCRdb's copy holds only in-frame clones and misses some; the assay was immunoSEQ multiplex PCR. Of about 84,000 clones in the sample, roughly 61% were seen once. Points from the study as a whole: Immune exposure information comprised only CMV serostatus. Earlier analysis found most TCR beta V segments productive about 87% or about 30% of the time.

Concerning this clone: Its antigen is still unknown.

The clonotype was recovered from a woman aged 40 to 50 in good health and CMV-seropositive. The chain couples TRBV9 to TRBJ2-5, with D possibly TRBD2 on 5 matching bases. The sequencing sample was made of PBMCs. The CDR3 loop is CASSVEEGEETQYF. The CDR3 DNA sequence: TGTGCCAGCAGCGTAGAAGAGGGAGAGGAGACCCAGTACTTC.